The sequence of this T cell receptor (beta chain) was determined in a study of beta chain features in type 1 diabetes. Study observations and caveats: All four CD4+ subsets of Type 1 diabetes patients contained TCRB CDR3s that were moderately but significantly shorter. More deletions and fewer insertions at VDJ junctions were seen in type 1 diabetes patients. For patients, the naive, central memory and Treg TCRB repertoires appeared more alike than for healthy donors.

This CDR3 has 12 amino acids. Per germline, CDR1 SGHAT and CDR2 FQNNGV. Trimming cost V 5 bases and J 9 bases, with 14 bases left between them. Points on this clone: The antigen is unknown.

Sequencing targeted expressed TCRB transcripts, as all isolated RNA had been reverse transcribed. Libraries were prepared by immunoSEQ multiplex PCR; TCRdb keeps only in-frame clonotypes and omits some of them. The sample holds about 930,000 clones; about 17% are singletons and the top ten take 0.023%. Input material: naive CD4+ T cells from blood. V usage is TRBV11-2 and J usage is TRBJ2-7; D remains unclear. This TCR was recovered from a woman under 30 in good health. The CDR3 DNA is TGTGCCAGCAGCCCGACCGGATTGGCGCAGTACTTC. Translating it yields CASSPTGLAQYF.